The rows below give T cell receptor beta chains drawn from one sample of a study of blood T cell repertoires in COVID-19. Repertoires were generated with immunoSEQ multiplex PCR, while TCRdb's copy carries only in-frame clones and drops some. The repertoire holds 300,000 to 400,000 clones, with more than 70% as singletons. Sequencing used peripheral blood. Every receptor here comes from a man under 40 with active or convalescent COVID-19. Each CDR3 is given with its conserved first and last residue. The D gene is left open where the match is weak. Clone size is not always given. Where it is, it says once, few, many or a class for expanded clones.

CDR3 protein,CDR3 DNA,D gene,V gene,J gene,clone size
CASSESGAANTGELFF,TGTGCCAGCAGTGAGAGTGGGGCAGCGAACACCGGGGAGCTGTTTTTT,.,TRBV25-1,TRBJ2-2,once
CASSGRPGDGYTF,TGTGCCAGCTCAGGCCGCCCAGGGGATGGCTACACCTTC,.,TRBV18,TRBJ1-2,.
CASSFPAWESSGNTIYF,TGTGCCAGCAGCTTCCCTGCGTGGGAGAGCTCTGGAAACACCATATATTTT,.,TRBV7-9,TRBJ1-3,.
CASSLAAYTDTQYF,TGCGCCAGCAGCTTGGCTGCCTACACAGATACGCAGTATTTT,.,TRBV5-1,TRBJ2-3,.
CASSRTQGSTEAFF,TGTGCCAGCAGCAGAACACAGGGGAGCACTGAAGCTTTCTTT,TRBD1,TRBV11-3,TRBJ1-1,.
CASSIASQGLEAFF,TGTGCCAGTAGTATAGCTTCACAGGGGCTAGAAGCTTTCTTT,TRBD1,TRBV19,TRBJ1-1,.
CASSPRGYNSPLHF,TGTGCCAGCTCACCCCGGGGCTATAATTCACCCCTCCACTTT,.,TRBV18,TRBJ1-6,once
CSAVGVSEQYF,TGCAGTGCTGTCGGTGTATCCGAGCAGTACTTC,.,TRBV20-1,TRBJ2-7,.
CASSPDRKVNSPLHF,TGTGCCAGCAGCCCTGACAGGAAGGTGAATTCACCCCTCCACTTT,.,TRBV7-9,TRBJ1-6,.
CASSALEGETQYF,TGTGCCAGCAGCGCGTTGGAGGGGGAGACCCAGTACTTC,.,TRBV5-4,TRBJ2-5,.
CASSPGGLAWAKNIQYF,TGTGCCAGCAGCCCAGGGGGGCTAGCGTGGGCCAAAAACATTCAGTACTTC,.,TRBV11-2,TRBJ2-4,.
CASSIGAGGLGYTF,TGTGCCAGTAGTATAGGCGCAGGGGGCCTCGGCTACACCTTC,TRBD1,TRBV19,TRBJ1-2,.
CASSVGTENYEQYF,TGTGCCAGTAGTGTCGGGACAGAAAACTACGAGCAGTACTTC,TRBD1,TRBV19,TRBJ2-7,.
CATSDPGRGAFF,TGTGCCACCAGTGACCCCGGACGGGGAGCTTTCTTT,.,TRBV24-1,TRBJ1-1,.
CASRETITSGNTIYF,TGTGCCAGCAGGGAGACGATCACCTCTGGAAACACCATATATTTT,.,TRBV27,TRBJ1-3,few
CAWLVSTEAFF,TGTGCCTGGCTAGTATCGACTGAAGCTTTCTTT,.,TRBV30,TRBJ1-1,.
CASSSRRGRAGELFF,TGTGCCAGCAGCTCTCGGCGTGGCAGGGCCGGGGAGCTGTTTTTT,.,TRBV7-2,TRBJ2-2,.
CASSQDLEGNSGELFF,TGCGCCAGCAGCCAAGATTTGGAGGGTAACTCCGGGGAGCTGTTTTTT,.,TRBV4-1,TRBJ2-2,.
CASSYSGLAGDPYEQYF,TGTGCCAGCAGTTACTCGGGACTAGCGGGGGATCCCTACGAGCAGTACTTC,TRBD2,TRBV6-2/TRBV6-3,TRBJ2-7,.
CASSTAGPSSYEQYF,TGTGCCAGCTCAACCGCGGGACCGAGCTCCTACGAGCAGTACTTC,.,TRBV18,TRBJ2-7,.
CSARSSYGYTF,TGCAGTGCTAGAAGTAGCTATGGCTACACCTTC,.,TRBV20-1,TRBJ1-2,.
CASSHLRQGGNSPLHF,TGTGCCAGCAGCCACCTCAGGCAGGGAGGAAATTCACCCCTCCACTTT,.,TRBV4-2,TRBJ1-6,.